Below, one T cell receptor beta chain is given with its context. No antigen is known for it. No qualities accompany the bases; no much larger clone lies one base away. The data are from a study of T-cell reconstitution after alpha-beta-depleted transplantation in children listed by TCRdb under 2016. In the study overall: Using TCR repertoire profiling, the study quantitatively followed how T-cell immune reconstitution unfolded in children after TCRalphabeta/CD19-depleted allogeneic hematopoietic cell transplantation.

Results and caveats for the whole study, not just this receptor: In some patients, high TCRbeta diversity at day 60 was attributed to recipient T cells and intrathymic progenitors that had survived conditioning. About two months after transplant, the apparently early recovery of alphabetaT-cell counts reportedly depended on just several hundred clones that had expanded rapidly and came from non-depleted graft cells. Over subsequent months, a decline in hyperexpanded clone frequencies was noted, and after one year, T-cell counts and TCRbeta diversity were mostly ascribed to newly produced T cells.

Via the germline V gene (reference sequence), CDR1 is MNHEY and CDR2 SMNVEV. Trimming costs V 5 bases and J 6 bases, and their ends lie 12 bases apart. Including cysteine and phenylalanine, the CDR3 has 13 amino acids. The entry retains the CDR3 DNA only, 39 bases that are in frame from base 1. Sample treatment or condition, as interpreted from the label and publication: allogeneic hematopoietic cell transplantation with graft depleted of TCRalphabeta T cells and CD19 B cells. Transplant recipients were children who received TCRalphabeta/CD19-depleted allogeneic hematopoietic cell grafts. The library was built by means of PCR. These reads were obtained on an Illumina HiSeq 2500. TCR library preparation used molecular barcoding, with unique molecular identifiers applied to normalize quantification of the TCRbeta repertoire. TCRdb handled the public reads itself, with Q25 trimming in fastp and clone calling in MiXCR, and kept productive beta chains. Rows merge per CDR3 protein into single entries with the most common DNA and genes. Here the sample has fewer than 550,000 distinct CDR3 sequences; roughly 16% occur a single time. Of the sample, 25% to 35% falls within the top ten clones.

The sequence was obtained from a boy in the first two years of life who had a stem cell transplant for Wiskott-Aldrich syndrome, so the T cells may come from the graft donor. The receptor chain draws on TRBV27 and TRBJ2-3, with a tentative D call of TRBD1 or TRBD2, each matching 5 bases. The sample was PBMCs, mostly from graft donor cells, taken 360 days after TCRalphabeta/CD19-depleted stem cell transplant. The CDR3 corresponds to CASSPTRGDTQYF. The DNA is as follows: TGTGCCAGCAGTCCCACTAGGGGTGATACGCAGTATTTT.